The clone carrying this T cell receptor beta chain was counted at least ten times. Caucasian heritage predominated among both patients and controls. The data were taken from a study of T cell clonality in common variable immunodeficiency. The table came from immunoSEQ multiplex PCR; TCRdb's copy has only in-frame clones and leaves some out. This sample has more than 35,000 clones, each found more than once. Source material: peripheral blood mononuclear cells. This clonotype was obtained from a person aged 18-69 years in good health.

Incomplete CDR3 DNA: TGTGCCTGGAGGGGGCAGGGTCAATATAATTCACCC. It yields the protein CAWRGQGQYNSP. The whole CDR3 protein reads CAWRGQGQYNSPLHF. The V gene is TRBV30, the J gene TRBJ1-6, with TRBD1 as a possible D gene (5 bases). The read ends 3 residues shy of where the CDR3 ends; the end is completed using the germline J gene. The germline CDR1 and CDR2 sequences are GTSNPN and SVGIG (reference sequence). Trimming pared 3 bases from V and 4 bases from J, leaving 13 bases between. CDR3 length: 15 residues.